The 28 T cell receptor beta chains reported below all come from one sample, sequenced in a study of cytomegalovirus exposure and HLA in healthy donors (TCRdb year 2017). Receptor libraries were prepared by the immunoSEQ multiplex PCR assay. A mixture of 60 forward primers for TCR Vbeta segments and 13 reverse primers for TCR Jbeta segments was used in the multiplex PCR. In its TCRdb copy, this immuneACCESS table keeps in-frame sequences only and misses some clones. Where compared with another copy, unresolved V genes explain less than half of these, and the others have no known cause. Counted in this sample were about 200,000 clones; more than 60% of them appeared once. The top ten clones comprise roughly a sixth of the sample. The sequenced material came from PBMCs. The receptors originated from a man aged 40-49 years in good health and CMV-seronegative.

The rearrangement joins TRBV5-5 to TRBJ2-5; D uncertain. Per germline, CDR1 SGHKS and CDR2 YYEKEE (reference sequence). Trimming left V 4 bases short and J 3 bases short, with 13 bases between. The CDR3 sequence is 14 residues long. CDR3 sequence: CASSPRYAEETQYF. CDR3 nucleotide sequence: TGTGCCAGCAGCCCCCGGTACGCTGAAGAGACCCAGTACTTC.

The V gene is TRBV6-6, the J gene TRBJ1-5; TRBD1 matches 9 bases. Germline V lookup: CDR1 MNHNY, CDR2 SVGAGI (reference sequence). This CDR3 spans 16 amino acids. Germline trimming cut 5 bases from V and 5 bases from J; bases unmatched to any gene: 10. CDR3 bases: TGTGCCAGCAGTCCCGGGACAGGGACTTTGCATCAGCCCCAGCATTTT. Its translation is CASSPGTGTLHQPQHF.

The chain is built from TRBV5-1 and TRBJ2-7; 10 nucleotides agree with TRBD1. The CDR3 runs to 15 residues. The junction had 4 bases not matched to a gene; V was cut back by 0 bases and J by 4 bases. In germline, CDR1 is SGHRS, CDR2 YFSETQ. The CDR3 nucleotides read TGCGCCAGCAGCTTGGAGGACAGGGGGTTTTACGAGCAGTACTTC. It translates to CASSLEDRGFYEQYF.

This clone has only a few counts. The CDR3 loop is CASSPAGVNEKLFF. CDR3 coding DNA: TGTGCCAGCAGCCCGGCAGGGGTGAATGAAAAACTGTTTTTT. V gene TRBV7-9 combines with J gene TRBJ1-4; tentative D call: TRBD1 (6 bases). The CDR3 length is 14 residues. Germline lookup yields CDR1 SEHNR and CDR2 FQNEAQ (reference sequence). The germline V and J ends were trimmed by 5 bases and 5 bases, with 12 bases remaining between them.

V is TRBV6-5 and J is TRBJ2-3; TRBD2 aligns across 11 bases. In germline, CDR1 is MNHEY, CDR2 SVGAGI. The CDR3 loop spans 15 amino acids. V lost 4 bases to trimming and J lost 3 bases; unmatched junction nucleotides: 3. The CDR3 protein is CASSLAGGQTDTQYF. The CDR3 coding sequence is TGTGCCAGCAGTTTAGCGGGGGGGCAGACAGATACGCAGTATTTT.

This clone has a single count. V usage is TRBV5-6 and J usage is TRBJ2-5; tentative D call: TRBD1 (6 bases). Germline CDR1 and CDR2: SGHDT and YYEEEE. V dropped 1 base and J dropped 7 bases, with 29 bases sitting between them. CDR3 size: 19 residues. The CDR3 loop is CASSLSQGSAKRPRGTQYF. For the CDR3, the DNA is TGTGCCAGCAGCTTGAGTCAGGGGTCCGCAAAAAGGCCCCGAGGGACCCAGTACTTC.

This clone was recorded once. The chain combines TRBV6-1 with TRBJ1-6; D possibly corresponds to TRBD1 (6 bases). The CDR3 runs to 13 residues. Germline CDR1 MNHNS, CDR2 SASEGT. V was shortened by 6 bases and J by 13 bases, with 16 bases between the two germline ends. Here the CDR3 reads CASSPTSDRPLHF. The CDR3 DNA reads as TGTGCCAGCAGCCCAACATCCGACAGGCCCCTCCACTTT.

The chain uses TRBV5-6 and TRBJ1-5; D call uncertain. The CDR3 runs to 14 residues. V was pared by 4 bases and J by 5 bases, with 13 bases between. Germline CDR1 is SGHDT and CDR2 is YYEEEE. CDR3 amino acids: CASSQSGRHQPQHF. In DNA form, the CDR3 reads TGTGCCAGCAGCCAATCCGGGAGACATCAGCCCCAGCATTTT. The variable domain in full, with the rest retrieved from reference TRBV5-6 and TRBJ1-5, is DAGVTQSPTHLIKTRGQQVTLRCSPKSGHDTVSWYQQALGQGPQFIFQYYEEEERQRGNFPDRFSGHQFPNYSSELNVNALLLGDSALYLCASSQSGRHQPQHFGDGTRLSIL.

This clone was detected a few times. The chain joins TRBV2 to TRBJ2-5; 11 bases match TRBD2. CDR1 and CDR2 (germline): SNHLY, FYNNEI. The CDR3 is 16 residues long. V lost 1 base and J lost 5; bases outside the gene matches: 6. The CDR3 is CASSEEGSGGAETQYF. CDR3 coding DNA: TGTGCCAGCAGTGAAGAGGGTAGCGGGGGGGCGGAGACCCAGTACTTC.

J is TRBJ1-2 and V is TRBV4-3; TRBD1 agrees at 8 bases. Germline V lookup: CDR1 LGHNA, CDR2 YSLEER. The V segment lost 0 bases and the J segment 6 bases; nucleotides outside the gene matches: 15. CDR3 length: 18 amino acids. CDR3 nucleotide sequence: TGCGCCAGCAGCCAAGAAAGGGACAGGTGGATAGAGTACGATGGCTACACCTTC. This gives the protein CASSQERDRWIEYDGYTF.

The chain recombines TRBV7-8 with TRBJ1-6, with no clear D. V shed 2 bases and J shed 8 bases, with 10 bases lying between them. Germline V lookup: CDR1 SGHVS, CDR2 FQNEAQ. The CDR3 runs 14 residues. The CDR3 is CASSLSVIDSPLHF. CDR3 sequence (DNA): TGTGCCAGCAGCTTAAGTGTGATAGATTCACCCCTCCACTTT.

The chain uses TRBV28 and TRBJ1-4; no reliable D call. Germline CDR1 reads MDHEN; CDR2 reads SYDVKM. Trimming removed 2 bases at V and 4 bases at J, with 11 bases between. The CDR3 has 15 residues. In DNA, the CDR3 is TGTGCCAGCAGTTTAGGGAGAGGGATTAATGAAAAACTGTTTTTT. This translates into CASSLGRGINEKLFF.

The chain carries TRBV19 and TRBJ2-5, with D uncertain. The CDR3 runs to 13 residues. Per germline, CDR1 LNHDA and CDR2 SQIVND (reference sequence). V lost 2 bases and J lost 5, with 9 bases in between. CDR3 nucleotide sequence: TGTGCCAGTAGTATACTAGAATGGGAGACCCAGTACTTC. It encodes CASSILEWETQYF. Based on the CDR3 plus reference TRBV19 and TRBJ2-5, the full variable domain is DGGITQSPKYLFRKEGQNVTLSCEQNLNHDAMYWYRQDPGQGLRLIYYSQIVNDFQKGDIAEGYSVSREKKESFPLTVTSAQKNPTAFYLCASSILEWETQYFGPGTRLLVL.

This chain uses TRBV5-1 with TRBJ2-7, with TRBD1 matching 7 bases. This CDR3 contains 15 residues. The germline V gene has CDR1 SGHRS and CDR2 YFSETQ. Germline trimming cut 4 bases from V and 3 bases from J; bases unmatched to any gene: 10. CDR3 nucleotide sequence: TGCGCCAGCAGCGCCCCCCCCGGGACAGACTACGAGCAGTACTTC. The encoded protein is CASSAPPGTDYEQYF.

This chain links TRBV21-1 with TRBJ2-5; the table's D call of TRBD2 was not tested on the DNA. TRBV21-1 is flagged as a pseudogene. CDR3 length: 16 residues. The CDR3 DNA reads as TGTGCCAGCAGCATCACTAGCGGGGGGGGGCGAGAGACCCAGTACTTC. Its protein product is CASSITSGGGRETQYF.

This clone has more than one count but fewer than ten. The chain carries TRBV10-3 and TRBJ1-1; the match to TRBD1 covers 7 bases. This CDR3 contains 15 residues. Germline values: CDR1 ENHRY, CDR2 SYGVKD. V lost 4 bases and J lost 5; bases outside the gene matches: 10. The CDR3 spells CAISGGQWARTEAFF. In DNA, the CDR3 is TGTGCCATCAGTGGGGGACAGTGGGCAAGAACTGAAGCTTTCTTT.

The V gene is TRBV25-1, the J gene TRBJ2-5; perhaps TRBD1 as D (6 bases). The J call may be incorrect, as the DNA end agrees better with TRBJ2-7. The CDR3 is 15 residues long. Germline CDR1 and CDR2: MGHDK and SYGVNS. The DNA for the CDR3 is TGTGCCAGCAGTGAGAGGACAGAGAGCTCCTACGAGCAGTACTTC. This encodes CASSERTESSYEQYF.

CDR3 DNA: TGTGCCAGCAGTACCCCGGACAGGGCCTACGAGCAGTACTTC. It specifies CASSTPDRAYEQYF. V and J are TRBV6-1 and TRBJ2-7, with 8 bases identical to TRBD1. J gave up 2 bases and V 5 bases, and 5 bases lay outside the gene matches. The CDR3 is 14 amino acids. Germline CDR1 reads MNHNS; CDR2 reads SASEGT.

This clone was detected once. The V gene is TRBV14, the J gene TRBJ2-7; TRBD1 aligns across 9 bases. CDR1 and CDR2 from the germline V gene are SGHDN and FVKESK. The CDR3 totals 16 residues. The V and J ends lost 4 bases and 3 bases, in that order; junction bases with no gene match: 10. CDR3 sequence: CASSPTGTGSFYEQYF. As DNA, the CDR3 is TGTGCCAGCAGCCCGACCGGGACAGGGTCCTTCTACGAGCAGTACTTC.

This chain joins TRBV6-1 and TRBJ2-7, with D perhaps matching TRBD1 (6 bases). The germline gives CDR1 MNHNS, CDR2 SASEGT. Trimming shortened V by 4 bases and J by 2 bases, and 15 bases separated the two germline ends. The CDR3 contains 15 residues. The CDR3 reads CASSGGRRGTYEQYF. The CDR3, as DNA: TGTGCCAGCAGTGGGGGACGCAGGGGTACCTACGAGCAGTACTTC.

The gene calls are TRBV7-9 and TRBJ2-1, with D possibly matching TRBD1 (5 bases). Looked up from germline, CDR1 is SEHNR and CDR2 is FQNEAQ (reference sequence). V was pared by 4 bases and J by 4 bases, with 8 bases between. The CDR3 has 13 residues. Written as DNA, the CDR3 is TGTGCCAGCAGCTCGGACATGTACAATGAGCAGTTCTTC. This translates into CASSSDMYNEQFF.

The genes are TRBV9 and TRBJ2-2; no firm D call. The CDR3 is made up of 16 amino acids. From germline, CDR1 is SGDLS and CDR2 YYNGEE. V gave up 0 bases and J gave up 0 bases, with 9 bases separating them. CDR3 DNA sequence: TGTGCCAGCAGCGTAGGAGTGGGCGCGAACACCGGGGAGCTGTTTTTT. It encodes CASSVGVGANTGELFF.

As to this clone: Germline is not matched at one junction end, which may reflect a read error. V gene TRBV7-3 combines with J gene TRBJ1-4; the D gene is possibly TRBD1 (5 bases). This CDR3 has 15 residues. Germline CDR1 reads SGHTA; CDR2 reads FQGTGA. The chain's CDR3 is CASSLVGGANEKLFF. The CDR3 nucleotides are TGTGCCAGCAGCTTAGTTGGCGGGGCTAACGAAAAACTGTTTTTT.

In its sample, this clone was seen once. The CDR3 here is CASSLSSGRDYNEQFF. CDR3 in DNA: TGTGCCAGCAGTTTATCTAGCGGGAGGGATTACAATGAGCAGTTCTTC. The J gene is TRBJ2-1, the V gene TRBV27, with 11 bases lining up with TRBD2. This CDR3 is 16 amino acids long. V gave up 0 bases and J gave up 4 bases; unmatched junction bases: 2. The germline V gene has CDR1 MNHEY and CDR2 SMNVEV (reference sequence).

CDR3 DNA sequence: TGTGCCAGCAGGGCCCAGGGACAAGAGACCCAGTACTTC. Translated, it gives CASRAQGQETQYF. The chain is built from TRBV7-9 and TRBJ2-5, with D tentatively TRBD1 (5 bases). There are 13 residues in the CDR3. The V gene's germline CDR1 is SEHNR and CDR2 FQNEAQ (reference sequence). V dropped 6 bases and J dropped 2 bases, with 10 bases sitting between them.

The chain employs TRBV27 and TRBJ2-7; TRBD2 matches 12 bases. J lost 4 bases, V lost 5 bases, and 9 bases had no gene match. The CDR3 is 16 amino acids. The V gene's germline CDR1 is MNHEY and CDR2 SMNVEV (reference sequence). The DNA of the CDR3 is TGTGCCAGCAGTCGGACTCTAGCGGGAGGGCCTTACGAGCAGTACTTC. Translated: CASSRTLAGGPYEQYF.

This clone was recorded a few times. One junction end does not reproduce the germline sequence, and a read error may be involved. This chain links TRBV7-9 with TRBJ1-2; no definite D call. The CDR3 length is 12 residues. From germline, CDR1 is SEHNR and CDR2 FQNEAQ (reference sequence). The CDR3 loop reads CSSSLNPYGYTF. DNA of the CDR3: TGTTCCAGCAGCTTAAATCCATATGGCTACACCTTC.

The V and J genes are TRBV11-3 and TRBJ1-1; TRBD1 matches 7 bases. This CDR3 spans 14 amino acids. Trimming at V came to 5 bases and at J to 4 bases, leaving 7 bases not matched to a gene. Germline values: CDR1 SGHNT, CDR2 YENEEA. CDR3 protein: CASSITGASTEAFF. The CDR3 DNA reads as TGTGCCAGCAGCATAACAGGGGCCAGCACTGAAGCTTTCTTT.